This TCR beta chain appears in the sequencing data of a study of T-cell reconstitution after alpha-beta-depleted transplantation in children. As it was prepared, the TCRbeta library received unique molecular identifiers. TCRdb reanalysed the PCR reads using MiXCR and keeps one entry per CDR3 protein. The sample records about 690,000 distinct CDR3 sequences, 16% being singletons. Trimming left V 0 bases short and J 4 bases short, with 12 bases between. CDR3 length equals 14 residues. The germline V gene has CDR1 DFQATT and CDR2 SNEGSKA (reference sequence). This clonotype was counted ten times or more.

The specimen was PBMCs from the stem cell graft donor, collected from the stem cell graft. The receptor was derived from a human donor who donated a stem cell graft to a child with acute myeloid leukemia. The chain is built from TRBV20-1 and TRBJ1-1; D remains ambiguous. In DNA, the CDR3 is TGCAGTGCTAGAGACAGAAAGAAGATCACTGAAGCTTTCTTT. This sequence encodes CSARDRKKITEAFF.